Following are 21 T cell receptor beta chains from one sample sequenced in a study of blood T cells in healthy people across ages (dated by TCRdb to the mid-2010s). The method behind the library was 5' RACE. The sequencer listed for this sample is Illumina HiSeq 2500. A second 7 to 11 cycle PCR used a sample-barcoded 5' primer and a J-beta primer mix. TCRdb handled the public reads itself, with Q25 trimming in fastp and clone calling in MiXCR, and kept productive beta chains. Each entry merges the rows of one CDR3 protein and shows their most common DNA and genes. The table for this sample lists about 760,000 distinct CDR3 sequences; approximately 60% of them were counted only once. The ten top clones hold roughly 26% of the sample. Sequencing was performed on blood. The receptors derive from a man between 35 and 55 years old in good health.

The CDR3 reads CASSQGGVFRANVLTF. The CDR3 DNA sequence: TGCGCCAGCAGCCAGGGGGGAGTATTCCGGGCCAACGTCCTGACTTTC. The chain uses TRBV4-1 and TRBJ2-6, with D possibly TRBD2 on 6 matching bases. V dropped 3 bases and J dropped 5 bases, with 14 bases sitting between them. This CDR3 is 16 amino acids long. Germline CDR1 MGHRA, CDR2 YSYEKL.

This clonotype was recorded a few times. V usage is TRBV5-6 and J usage is TRBJ2-4, with D perhaps TRBD1 (6 bases). The CDR3 totals 15 residues. CDR1 and CDR2 from the germline V gene are SGHDT and YYEEEE. Trimming pared 7 bases from V and 0 bases from J, leaving 14 bases between. CDR3 in DNA: TGTGCCAGCCAATCCAGGGGATTAGCCAAAAACATTCAGTACTTC. Encoded protein: CASQSRGLAKNIQYF. The full variable domain, in which reference TRBV5-6 and TRBJ2-4 provide the parts outside the CDR3, is DAGVTQSPTHLIKTRGQQVTLRCSPKSGHDTVSWYQQALGQGPQFIFQYYEEEERQRGNFPDRFSGHQFPNYSSELNVNALLLGDSALYLCASQSRGLAKNIQYFGAGTRLSVL.

This clonotype showed up just a few times. The chain is built from TRBV4-1 and TRBJ2-7; no firm D call. Trimming took 5 bases from V and 3 from J, leaving 17 bases between them. CDR3 size: 15 residues. Germline CDR1 MGHRA, CDR2 YSYEKL. CDR3 DNA sequence: TGCGCCAGCAGCTATGCCGGGTCCGAAAACTACGAGCAGTACTTC. Translation: CASSYAGSENYEQYF.

The chain uses TRBV6-5 and TRBJ2-3, with D possibly TRBD1 on 5 matching bases. Trimming removed 8 bases from V and 2 bases from J, with 11 bases in between. This CDR3 has 13 residues. Germline V gene lookup returns CDR1 MNHEY and CDR2 SVGAGI. The CDR3 DNA sequence: TGTGCCAGCGCTGGACACTACACAGATACGCAGTATTTT. Residues: CASAGHYTDTQYF.

This chain uses TRBV24-1 with TRBJ1-1; D may be TRBD1 (5 bases). V was trimmed by 7 bases and J by 1 base, leaving 9 bases between them. The CDR3 contains 13 residues. In germline, CDR1 is KGHDR, CDR2 SFDVKD. Here the CDR3 DNA reads TGTGCCACCAGACGACAGCAGAACACTGAAGCTTTCTTT. This encodes CATRRQQNTEAFF.

As to this clonotype: This may arise from a read error, as a much more abundant clone is one base away. The genes are TRBV4-3 and TRBJ2-3; a possible D gene is TRBD1 (5 bases). Germline assignment: CDR1 LGHNA and CDR2 YSLEER. This CDR3 has 15 residues. This CDR3 is CASSQGRQYTDTLYF. CDR3 in DNA: TGCGCCAGCAGCCAAGGGAGACAGTACACAGATACGCTGTATTTT.

The gene calls are TRBV4-3 and TRBJ2-3, with D hard to call. The V gene's germline CDR1 is LGHNA and CDR2 YSLEER. V was shortened by 0 bases and J by 5 bases, with 9 bases between the two germline ends. The CDR3 runs 14 residues. The CDR3 spells CASSQDYPIDTQYF. The CDR3 region has the DNA TGCGCCAGCAGCCAAGATTATCCCATAGATACGCAGTATTTT.

The chain combines TRBV20-1 with TRBJ2-1, with 14 bases fitting TRBD2. The CDR3 runs 14 residues. The V gene's germline CDR1 is DFQATT and CDR2 SNEGSKA (reference sequence). J gave up 8 bases and V 6 bases, and 6 bases lay outside the gene matches. For the CDR3, the DNA is TGCAGTGCGAGGACTAGCGGGGGGCCCTATGAGCAGTTCTTC. It codes for CSARTSGGPYEQFF.

The V and J genes are TRBV11-1 and TRBJ2-7; maybe TRBD1 (6 bases). Deletions cut 5 bases from V and 8 bases from J, with 16 bases between. From germline, CDR1 is SGHAT and CDR2 FQDESV (reference sequence). The CDR3 extends over 13 amino acids. CDR3 loop: CASSRMTGQKQYF. In DNA, the CDR3 is TGTGCCAGCAGCCGAATGACAGGTCAGAAGCAGTACTTC. The variable domain in full, completed from reference TRBV11-1 and TRBJ2-7, reads EAEVAQSPRYKITEKSQAVAFWCDPISGHATLYWYRQILGQGPELLVQFQDESVVDDSQLPKDRFSAERLKGVDSTLKIQPAELGDSAMYLCASSRMTGQKQYFGPGTRLTVT.

The rearrangement links TRBV5-1 to TRBJ1-4, with a possible D match to TRBD1 (6 bases). The CDR3 is 15 amino acids. The V gene lost 6 bases and the J gene lost 0 bases, with 12 bases spanning the gap. Germline CDR1 is SGHRS and CDR2 is YFSETQ. DNA of the CDR3: TGCGCCAGCACGGTATCAGGGGCAACTAATGAAAAACTGTTTTTT. Amino acids: CASTVSGATNEKLFF. The full variable domain, completed using reference TRBV5-1 and TRBJ1-4, is KAGVTQTPRYLIKTRGQQVTLSCSPISGHRSVSWYQQTPGQGLQFLFEYFSETQRNKGNFPGRFSGRQFSNSRSEMNVSTLELGDSALYLCASTVSGATNEKLFFGSGTQLSVL.

A few counts support this clonotype. The chain uses TRBV4-3 and TRBJ2-7; D is possibly TRBD1 (6 bases). Germline CDR1 is LGHNA and CDR2 is YSLEER. The CDR3 totals 17 residues. V was cut by 1 base and J by 3 bases, with 19 bases left in between. The CDR3 DNA follows: TGCGCCAGCAGCCAAGGGGTGGGGGCGGAATGGTACTACGAGCAGTACTTC. This encodes CASSQGVGAEWYYEQYF.

This clonotype was seen just once. The germline gene is not matched at one end of the junction; a read error may be the cause. The chain is built from TRBV27 and TRBJ1-2; 10 positions match TRBD1. This CDR3 has 19 amino acids. Germline V CDR1 and CDR2: MNHEY, SMNVEV (reference sequence). The CDR3: CASSSWDPRTGGWYYGCTF. DNA for the CDR3: TGTGCCAGCAGCTCTTGGGATCCCAGGACAGGGGGTTGGTACTATGGCTGCACCTTC.

This clonotype was seen a handful of times. V and J are TRBV28 and TRBJ2-4; 8 bases align to TRBD2. The J segment lost 6 bases and the V segment lost 3 bases, leaving 7 bases of the junction unmatched. This CDR3 spans 15 amino acids. CDR1 and CDR2 (germline): MDHEN, SYDVKM. The CDR3 loop is CASSFLTSGPNIQYF. As DNA, the CDR3 is TGTGCCAGCAGTTTTCTCACTAGCGGTCCAAACATTCAGTACTTC.

The gene calls are TRBV28 and TRBJ2-1, with 9 bases that match TRBD2. Germline lookup yields CDR1 MDHEN and CDR2 SYDVKM. This CDR3 is built from 14 residues. Trimming removed 5 bases from V and 5 bases from J; junction bases left unmatched: 4. The DNA of the CDR3 is TGTGCCAGCAGTCGACTAGCGGACAACAATGAGCAGTTCTTC. Translation gives CASSRLADNNEQFF.

In this sample, this clonotype turned up a few times. The chain combines TRBV24-1 with TRBJ2-5; 8 bases fit TRBD1. This CDR3 is built from 14 residues. CDR1 KGHDR and CDR2 SFDVKD come from the germline V gene. V lost 2 bases to trimming and J lost 5 bases; unmatched junction nucleotides: 3. CDR3 loop: CATSDSGGSETQYF. The CDR3 DNA reads as TGTGCCACCAGTGATTCAGGGGGCAGTGAGACCCAGTACTTC.

This clonotype was recorded a few times. The chain is built from TRBV9 and TRBJ2-3; 7 positions match TRBD1. In germline, CDR1 is SGDLS, CDR2 YYNGEE. The CDR3 has 14 amino acids. V dropped 3 bases and J dropped 6; count of bases not matched to a gene: 7. The CDR3 loop is CASSARQGHDTQYF. The CDR3 DNA sequence: TGTGCCAGCAGCGCCAGACAGGGCCATGATACGCAGTATTTT.

This clonotype was detected a few times. The chain recombines TRBV6-5 with TRBJ2-7; 7 bases agree with TRBD2. The end of the DNA is better explained by TRBJ2-5, so the J call may be wrong. The CDR3 has 13 residues. CDR1 is MNHEY, CDR2 SVGAGI, per germline. The DNA of the CDR3 is TGTGCCAGCGCATCGACTAGCCGGGAGACCCAGTACTTC. Amino acids: CASASTSRETQYF.

The sample holds a few counts of this clonotype. The V and J genes are TRBV27 and TRBJ2-1; D not resolved. The CDR3 loop spans 16 amino acids. Germline V gives CDR1 MNHEY, CDR2 SMNVEV (reference sequence). V was pared by 5 bases and J by 0 bases, with 14 bases between. DNA of the CDR3: TGTGCCAGCAGTGACGAAATGACGGCCTCCTACAATGAGCAGTTCTTC. This codes for CASSDEMTASYNEQFF.

This chain links TRBV28 with TRBJ2-7, with 8 nucleotides matching TRBD2. CDR3 length: 15 residues. Trimming removed 10 bases from V and 4 bases from J; junction bases left unmatched: 15. The germline CDR1 and CDR2 sequences are MDHEN and SYDVKM. The CDR3 loop is CATGPGGGRGYEQYF. CDR3 DNA sequence: TGTGCCACGGGCCCCGGGGGGGGTCGGGGTTACGAGCAGTACTTC.

This clonotype was recorded a few times. This chain uses TRBV6-5 with TRBJ2-1, with a possible D match to TRBD2 (5 bases). V shed 7 bases and J shed 0 bases, with 13 bases lying between them. Per germline, CDR1 MNHEY and CDR2 SVGAGI. This CDR3 is built from 15 residues. CDR3 bases: TGTGCCAGCAATCGGGGTACCCTCTCCTACAATGAGCAGTTCTTC. Translated, it gives CASNRGTLSYNEQFF.

This clonotype was seen a few times. The chain recombines TRBV10-3 with TRBJ2-5, with D possibly being TRBD1 or TRBD2 (5 bases each). The CDR3 has 12 amino acids. Trimming cost V 8 bases and J 2 bases, with 9 bases left between them. The germline V gene encodes CDR1 ENHRY and CDR2 SYGVKD. The CDR3 loop is CAIRDGQETQYF. Written as DNA, the CDR3 is TGTGCCATCCGGGACGGACAAGAGACCCAGTACTTC.